This T cell receptor beta chain was sequenced during a study of shared clonotypes between healthy human individuals. The wider study: CD8 memory received one plate per donor, CD8 naive two, CD4 memory three and CD4 naive three.

This CDR3 region has 16 residues. CDR1 is ENHRY, CDR2 SYGVKD, per germline. The V and J ends lost 8 bases and 1 base, in that order; junction bases with no gene match: 5. Sequencing was performed with immunoSEQ multiplex PCR; in TCRdb, only in-frame clones are kept and a portion is missing. The sample yields over a million clones, roughly 96% seen once. The J gene is TRBJ2-2, the V gene TRBV10-3; 12 bases fit TRBD2. The source is a man aged 25 to 45 in good health. The sequenced sample consisted of naive CD4+ T cells sorted from blood. Noted subset: CD45RA+ positively selected. The CDR3 DNA sequence: TGTGCCATCCTGCTAGCGGGAGGGCAGAACACCGGGGAGCTGTTTTTT. This codes for CAILLAGGQNTGELFF.